The entry that follows covers one T cell receptor (beta chain) sequence. The data were obtained in a study of blood T cell repertoires in COVID-19. About the research overall: Some COVID-19 samples were acute and others convalescent; all came from the United States, Italy and Spain.

The CDR3 runs to 15 residues. Methods used by the authors: Estimation of nucleated cell counts was performed using reference gene primer amplification. Measured with immunoSEQ multiplex PCR; TCRdb has only the in-frame clones, and not every one. V, J and clone size reflect that table, while D and trimming were determined from the DNA. Of about 300,000 clones listed, about nine tenths are singletons. Sequencing input: PBMCs or T cells enriched from blood (not recorded which). The sequence derives from a woman between 40 and 55 years old who had recovered from COVID-19. The chain is built from TRBV21-1 and TRBJ1-6; TRBD1 was called by the table and not checked on the DNA. TRBV21-1 is described as a pseudogene. DNA of the CDR3: TGTGCCAGCAGCACATATTGGACAGATAATTCACCCCTCCACTTT. Its protein is CASSTYWTDNSPLHF.